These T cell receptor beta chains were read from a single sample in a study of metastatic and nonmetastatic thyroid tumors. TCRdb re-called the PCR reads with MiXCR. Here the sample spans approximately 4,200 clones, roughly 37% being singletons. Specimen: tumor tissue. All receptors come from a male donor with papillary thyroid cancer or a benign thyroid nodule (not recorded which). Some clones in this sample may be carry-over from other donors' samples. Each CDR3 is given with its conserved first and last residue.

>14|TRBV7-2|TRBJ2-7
CASSLQLAGYEQYF
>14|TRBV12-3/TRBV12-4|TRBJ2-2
CASSLEYGAGELFF
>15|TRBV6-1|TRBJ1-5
CASSEDSLRGQPQHF
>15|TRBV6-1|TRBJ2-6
CASSEEEYGANVLTF
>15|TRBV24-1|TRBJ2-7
CATSDSQGGRNEQYF
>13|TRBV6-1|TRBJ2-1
CASSPSDTNEQFF
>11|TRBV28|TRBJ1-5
CASSDNQPQHF
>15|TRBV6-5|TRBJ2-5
CASSYLWDSSETQYF
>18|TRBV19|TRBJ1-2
CASSHMTLRGPSNYGYTF
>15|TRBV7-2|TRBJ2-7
CASSLVQDRGYEQYF
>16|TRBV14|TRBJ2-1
CASSDMGGVSYNEQFF
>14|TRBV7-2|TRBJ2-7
CASRSSGGSYEQYF
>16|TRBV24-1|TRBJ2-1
CATSDYGLAGINEQFF
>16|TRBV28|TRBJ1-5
CASSLGAGGDNQPQHF
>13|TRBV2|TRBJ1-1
CASSEAVNTEAFF
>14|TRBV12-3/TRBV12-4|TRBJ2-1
CASTGGGSYNEQFF
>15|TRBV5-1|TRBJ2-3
CASSLSGSYTDTQYF
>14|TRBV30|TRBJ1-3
CAWSVGPNGNTIYF
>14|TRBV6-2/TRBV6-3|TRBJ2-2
CASRRAGDTGELFF
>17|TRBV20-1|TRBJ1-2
CSASSGPRSSANYGYTF
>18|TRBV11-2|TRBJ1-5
CASSLGFRGTEVGGPQHF
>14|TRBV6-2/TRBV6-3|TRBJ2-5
CASSYSGIRETQYF
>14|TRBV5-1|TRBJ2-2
CASSLDRNTGELFF
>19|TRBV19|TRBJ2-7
CASSIDPGQDLVEPYEQYF
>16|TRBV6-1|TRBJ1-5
CASSERPDYSNQPQHF
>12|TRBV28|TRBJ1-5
CASSYSNQPQHF
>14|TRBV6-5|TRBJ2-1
CASSYSWGAHEQFF
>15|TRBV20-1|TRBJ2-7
CSAIIRGGPTYEQYF
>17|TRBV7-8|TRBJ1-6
CASSLRGAGRPNSPLHF
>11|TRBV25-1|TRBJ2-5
CDSSGEETVYF
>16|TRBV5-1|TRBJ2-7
CASSPEQLARSYEQYF
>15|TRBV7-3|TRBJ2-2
CASSRTGGDTGELFF
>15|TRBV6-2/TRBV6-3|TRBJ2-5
CASSYYGLAQETQYF
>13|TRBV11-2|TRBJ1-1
CASSLGSQSEAFF
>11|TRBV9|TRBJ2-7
CASSGAEEQYF
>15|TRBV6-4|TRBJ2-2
CASSDTSENTGELFF